The clone carrying this T cell receptor beta chain was seen a few times. Its antigen is unidentified. This sample was included in a study of post-analysis software for immune sequencing data. Overall study: Relapsing-remitting, secondary progressive and progressive-relapsing courses of multiple sclerosis were included.

Between the trimmed V and J ends, which lost 2 bases and 10 bases, there was a span of 12 bases. The germline gives CDR1 LGHNT, CDR2 FRNRAP. The CDR3 totals 13 residues. Unique molecular identifiers tagged the TCR beta cDNA libraries. Starting from approximately 1 to 10 million T cells, the study yielded about 500,000 cDNA molecules. Each CDR3 protein is one row after TCRdb ran MiXCR on the PCR reads. The profile shows around 440,000 distinct CDR3 sequences, around 40% of them singletons. Points from the study as a whole: Controls had lower frequencies than patients of a handful of TRBV segments, which included TRBV5-6, TRBV5-1 and TRBV20-1. For normalized Chao1 diversity, multiple sclerosis patients scored significantly lower than controls did. Same-batch preparations were strongly co-clustered by F measure.

The source material was blood. The J gene is TRBJ2-1, the V gene TRBV12-5, with D possibly being TRBD2 (5 bases). The clonotype comes from a girl aged 5 to 17 with multiple sclerosis. CDR3 bases: TGTGCTAGTGGTTTGCTCGAGGAGGACGAGCAGTTCTTC. This gives the protein CASGLLEEDEQFF.